These 23 T cell receptor beta chains originate from one sample sequenced in a study of beta chain features in type 1 diabetes. Since all of the isolated RNA was reverse transcribed, expressed TCRB transcripts were what got sequenced. Here immunoSEQ multiplex PCR was the method, and the copy in TCRdb shows in-frame clones only, minus some. The sample records about 900,000 clones, roughly 15% being singletons. The sequenced sample was naive CD4+ T cells from blood. The receptors stem from a woman aged 18-29 years in good health.

The table lists this clone with a few counts. The V and J genes are TRBV7-3 and TRBJ2-1, with 7 bases lining up with TRBD2. The CDR3 loop spans 14 amino acids. CDR1 and CDR2 (germline): SGHTA, FQGTGA. The V segment lost 6 bases and the J segment 7 bases; nucleotides outside the gene matches: 9. In nucleotides, the CDR3 is TGTGCCAGCAGTAGGAGCGGGACGCGGAATGAGCAGTTCTTC. The encoded protein is CASSRSGTRNEQFF.

This clone showed up just a few times. This chain uses TRBV7-2 with TRBJ2-3, with D perhaps TRBD2 (5 bases). Per germline, CDR1 SGHTA and CDR2 FQGNSA. This CDR3 has 13 amino acids. The V and J ends lost 1 base and 9 bases respectively, with 11 bases between them. In DNA, the CDR3 is TGTGCCAGCAGCTTAGTAATGTGGGAGACGCAGTATTTT. It is translated as CASSLVMWETQYF. Variable domain in full (rest from reference TRBV7-2 and TRBJ2-3): GAGVSQSPSNKVTEKGKDVELRCDPISGHTALYWYRQSLGQGLEFLIYFQGNSAPDKSGLPSDRFSAERTGGSVSTLTIQRTQQEDSAVYLCASSLVMWETQYFGPGTRLTVL.

This clone was counted only a few times. In DNA form, the CDR3 reads TGTGCCAGCAGCTTTCGACTAGCGGGATACCAAGAGACCCAGTACTTC. It yields the protein CASSFRLAGYQETQYF. J is TRBJ2-5 and V is TRBV9, with 11 bases fitting TRBD2. There are 16 residues in the CDR3. CDR1 and CDR2 from the germline V gene are SGDLS and YYNGEE. Trimming removed 4 bases from V and 0 bases from J; junction bases left unmatched: 5.

This clone was detected only a few times. This chain links TRBV27 with TRBJ2-1, with D unclear. Germline V CDR1 and CDR2: MNHEY, SMNVEV (reference sequence). V gave up 8 bases and J gave up 6 bases, with 11 bases separating them. This CDR3 has 12 residues. In nucleotides, the CDR3 is TGTGCCAGCTATCGGTGGGTCAATGAGCAGTTCTTC. Its translation: CASYRWVNEQFF.

The chain uses TRBV4-1 and TRBJ1-2, with 10 bases lining up with TRBD1. The CDR3 loop spans 19 amino acids. Germline V gene sequence: CDR1 MGHRA, CDR2 YSYEKL. V lost 1 base and J lost 0; bases outside the gene matches: 11. The CDR3 spells CASSQVLGTGDLANYGYTF. The CDR3 nucleotides read TGCGCCAGCAGCCAAGTTCTTGGGACAGGGGATCTAGCTAACTATGGCTACACCTTC.

This clone was seen a few times. The chain employs TRBV4-2 and TRBJ1-1, with D possibly being TRBD1 (6 bases). With 8 bases removed from V and 4 bases from J, the gap between germline ends came to 17 bases. The CDR3 contains 14 residues. Germline assignment: CDR1 LGHNA and CDR2 YNFKEQ. CDR3 bases: TGTGCCAGCGGCCCGGGGGCCGGTGGCACTGAAGCTTTCTTT. Translation gives CASGPGAGGTEAFF.

This clone was seen more than once but under ten times. This chain joins TRBV11-1 and TRBJ2-1; unclear D gene. V lost 5 bases and J 9 bases, leaving 17 bases between the germline ends. The CDR3 contains 14 residues. Per the germline V gene, CDR1 is SGHAT and CDR2 is FQDESV (reference sequence). CDR3 coding DNA: TGTGCCAGCAGCGGTGGCTCTTCCTACGGTGAGCAGTTCTTC. Translated: CASSGGSSYGEQFF. Supplemented by reference TRBV11-1 and TRBJ2-1, the full variable domain reads EAEVAQSPRYKITEKSQAVAFWCDPISGHATLYWYRQILGQGPELLVQFQDESVVDDSQLPKDRFSAERLKGVDSTLKIQPAELGDSAMYLCASSGGSSYGEQFFGPGTRLTVL.

This clone has more than one count but fewer than ten. This sample also contains other DNA sequences that code for the same CDR3. The chain carries TRBV28 and TRBJ2-6, with D perhaps matching TRBD1 (5 bases). Between the trimmed V and J ends, which lost 9 bases and 0 bases, there was a span of 12 bases. The CDR3 contains 15 residues. Germline V gene data show CDR1 as MDHEN and CDR2 as SYDVKM. The CDR3 bases are TGTGCCAGTCGGTCCCAGGGCTCTGGGGCCAACGTCCTGACTTTC. Its translation: CASRSQGSGANVLTF. Full variable domain (remainder filled in from reference TRBV28 and TRBJ2-6): DVKVTQSSRYLVKRTGEKVFLECVQDMDHENMFWYRQDPGLGLRLIYFSYDVKMKEKGDIPEGYSVSREKKERFSLILESASTNQTSMYLCASRSQGSGANVLTFGAGSRLTVL.

This clone was seen only a few times. The chain is built from TRBV29-1 and TRBJ2-5, with a tentative D call TRBD1 (6 bases). The V end lost 1 base, the J end lost 5 bases, and 14 bases lay between the germline ends. The CDR3 sequence is 14 residues long. CDR1 SQVTM and CDR2 ANQGSEA come from the germline V gene. This chain's CDR3 is CSVEATDSWETQYF. The CDR3 DNA reads as TGCAGCGTTGAAGCCACGGACAGCTGGGAGACCCAGTACTTC. The full variable domain, completed using reference TRBV29-1 and TRBJ2-5, is SAVISQKPSRDICQRGTSLTIQCQVDSQVTMMFWYRQQPGQSLTLIATANQGSEATYESGFVIDKFPISRPNLTFSTLTVSNMSPEDSSIYLCSVEATDSWETQYFGPGTRLLVL.

This chain joins TRBV7-9 and TRBJ2-5; D is unresolved. The CDR3 totals 15 residues. V lost 5 bases and J 3 bases, leaving 16 bases between the germline ends. CDR1 SEHNR and CDR2 FQNEAQ come from the germline V gene (reference sequence). The CDR3 is CASSLHSSAEETQYF. The CDR3 DNA is TGTGCCAGCAGCCTACATTCCTCCGCGGAAGAGACCCAGTACTTC.

The chain carries TRBV11-2 and TRBJ2-7; 13 bases agree with TRBD2. J lost 3 bases, V lost 4 bases, and 6 bases had no gene match. The CDR3 length is 16 residues. Germline CDR1 reads SGHAT; CDR2 reads FQNNGV. The CDR3 DNA sequence: TGTGCCAGCAGCTGGGGACTAGCGGGGAACTACTACGAGCAGTACTTC. Translation: CASSWGLAGNYYEQYF. Using reference TRBV11-2 and TRBJ2-7 for the parts outside the CDR3, the full variable domain is EAGVAQSPRYKIIEKRQSVAFWCNPISGHATLYWYQQILGQGPKLLIQFQNNGVVDDSQLPKDRFSAERLKGVDSTLKIQPAKLEDSAVYLCASSWGLAGNYYEQYFGPGTRLTVT.

Comment on this clone: The same CDR3 arises from other DNA sequences in this sample as well. The genes are TRBV28 and TRBJ2-1; 7 bases are a match to TRBD1. There are 14 residues in the CDR3. The germline gives CDR1 MDHEN, CDR2 SYDVKM. J gave up 1 base and V 6 bases, and 3 bases lay outside the gene matches. This CDR3 is CASSSGGSYNEQFF. CDR3 nucleotides: TGTGCCAGCAGCTCAGGGGGATCCTACAATGAGCAGTTCTTC.

This chain joins TRBV19 and TRBJ2-4; D uncertain. Germline V gene sequence: CDR1 LNHDA, CDR2 SQIVND (reference sequence). This CDR3 is built from 12 residues. The ends were cut back, 5 bases at V and 7 bases at J, with 9 bases in the middle. CDR3 DNA sequence: TGTGCCAGTAGTTCCCAGAGGAACATTCAGTACTTC. Amino acid sequence: CASSSQRNIQYF.

This clone was recorded a few times. The V call is TRBV7-9, the J call TRBJ2-7; D is possibly TRBD1 (5 bases). The CDR3 loop spans 15 amino acids. Trimming took off 0 bases at V and 3 bases at J, with 12 bases between the two ends. Germline V lookup: CDR1 SEHNR, CDR2 FQNEAQ (reference sequence). The CDR3 spells CASSLAQRQSYEQYF. CDR3 coding DNA: TGTGCCAGCAGCTTAGCGCAGAGACAGAGCTACGAGCAGTACTTC.

This clone was observed a handful of times. The CDR3 sequence: CASSPGTGDTEAFF. The CDR3 DNA reads as TGTGCCAGCAGCCCGGGGACAGGGGACACTGAAGCTTTCTTT. This sequence joins TRBV5-6 and TRBJ1-1, with 10 bases aligning to TRBD1. With V trimmed by 4 bases and J by 3 bases, 3 bases remained unmatched. CDR1 and CDR2 from the germline V gene are SGHDT and YYEEEE. The CDR3 extends over 14 amino acids.

On this clone: Within the sample, other DNA sequences also encode this same CDR3. The chain combines TRBV18 with TRBJ2-7; D is uncertain. Germline CDR1 and CDR2: KGHSH and LQKENI. The CDR3 has 14 amino acids. V was pared by 1 base and J by 3 bases, with 10 bases between. In DNA, the CDR3 is TGTGCCAGCTCACCACGCAGCAGTATCTACGAGCAGTACTTC. Translated, it gives CASSPRSSIYEQYF.

This clone was detected a few times. This chain uses TRBV6-1 with TRBJ2-5, with unresolved D. V was clipped by 5 bases and J by 4 bases, with 8 bases between them. This CDR3 region has 12 residues. Per the germline V gene, CDR1 is MNHNS and CDR2 is SASEGT. DNA for the CDR3: TGTGCCAGCAGTATCCCGGTAGAGACCCAGTACTTC. It encodes CASSIPVETQYF.

As for this clone: The sample holds other DNA sequences that translate to the same CDR3. CDR3 sequence (DNA): TGTGCCAGCTCACCACTCACCGGGACAGGAATAGAGACCCAGTACTTC. Residues: CASSPLTGTGIETQYF. The chain combines TRBV18 with TRBJ2-5, with 8 positions matching TRBD1. The CDR3 covers 16 residues. V gave up 1 base and J gave up 4 bases; unmatched junction bases: 8. The germline gives CDR1 KGHSH, CDR2 LQKENI.

The CDR3 protein is CATRYSVTHYEQYF. CDR3 nucleotide sequence: TGTGCCACCAGATACAGCGTGACCCACTACGAGCAGTACTTC. The genes are TRBV28 and TRBJ2-7; the D is unclear. V dropped 10 bases and J dropped 3 bases, with 19 bases sitting between them. Germline V CDR1 and CDR2: MDHEN, SYDVKM. The CDR3 spans 14 residues.

This clone came up a few times. This rearrangement joins TRBV10-3 to TRBJ1-2; TRBD1 is a possible D gene (5 bases). Germline-derived CDR1 and CDR2 are ENHRY and SYGVKD. V was pared by 2 bases and J by 4 bases, with 11 bases between. CDR3 size: 14 residues. The CDR3 protein is CAISERDGLYGYTF. The CDR3 bases are TGTGCCATCAGTGAGAGGGACGGACTCTATGGCTACACCTTC.

In its sample, this clone was seen a few times. The CDR3 is CASSLVPTGAGTDTQYF. The CDR3 DNA reads as TGCGCCAGCAGCTTGGTCCCGACAGGGGCAGGCACAGATACGCAGTATTTT. This chain connects TRBV5-1 to TRBJ2-3; 8 bases fit TRBD1. The ends lost 0 bases at V and 1 base at J; junction bases unmatched: 7. Per the germline V gene, CDR1 is SGHRS and CDR2 is YFSETQ. The CDR3 runs 17 residues.

This clone was picked up a small number of times. V is TRBV15 and J is TRBJ2-1, with D possibly being TRBD1 (7 bases). From germline, CDR1 is LNHNV and CDR2 YYDKDF (reference sequence). Trimming took off 4 bases at V and 10 bases at J, with 17 bases between the two ends. This CDR3 has 14 residues. The CDR3 spells CATSIQTGTEEQFF. CDR3 bases: TGTGCCACCAGCATACAGACAGGGACTGAGGAGCAGTTCTTC. The variable domain in full, completed from reference TRBV15 and TRBJ2-1, reads DAMVIQNPRYQVTQFGKPVTLSCSQTLNHNVMYWYQQKSSQAPKLLFHYYDKDFNNEADTPDNFQSRRPNTSFCFLDIRSPGLGDTAMYLCATSIQTGTEEQFFGPGTRLTVL.

This CDR3 reads CASSKGGPRAAGELFF. DNA of the CDR3: TGTGCCAGCAGCAAGGGCGGTCCCAGGGCCGCCGGGGAGCTGTTTTTT. The V and J genes are TRBV7-9 and TRBJ2-2, with D perhaps matching TRBD1 (5 bases). The ends were cut back, 5 bases at V and 6 bases at J, with 19 bases in the middle. The CDR3 sequence is 16 residues long. Germline CDR1 and CDR2: SEHNR and FQNEAQ (reference sequence).